The subject of this entry is one T cell receptor beta chain. This receptor's antigen is unknown. No base qualities exist here, and no much larger clone lies one base off it. V is cut by 6 bases and J by 6 bases, and the space between the germline ends is 11 bases. The CDR3 sequence holds 13 residues, the cysteine and phenylalanine included. Just CDR3 DNA is preserved here, 39 bases in frame from base 1. The germline V gene yields SGHVS for CDR1 and FNYEAQ for CDR2. The sample originates from a study of blood T cell repertoires in COVID-19 (dated by TCRdb to 2019 to 2021). Background on the whole study: Samples from collaborators originated in the United States, Italy and Spain and spanned both the acute and convalescent phases of COVID-19. The material from the prospective study consisted of cDNA or gDNA derived from T cells, B-cell-depleted T cells, or PBMCs. A freely available public database, intended as a resource for researchers studying the immune response to SARS-CoV-2, is where the repertoires were released. The sample metadata nearly always contained a de-identified subject ID, COVID-19 status, age in years and sex. Where HLA class I and class II types were available, the types were taken from metadata supplied by the sample provider, not from assay-based typing. Deeply sampled blood TCRbeta repertoires from subjects exposed to, actively infected with, or recovered from COVID-19 were included in the dataset. The samples were drawn from the first 160 participants of the ongoing ImmuneRACE study and from 1,254 subjects provided by 6 global collaborators.

In Seattle, one collaborating source enrolled patients while the infection was active and tracked those patients longitudinally over the course of disease. Collaborating institutions collected whole blood in K2EDTA tubes following their own protocols. For TCRbeta analysis, collaborators shipped samples in one of three forms: frozen whole blood, isolated PBMCs, or DNA extracted from either of those sample types. Results and caveats for the whole study, not just this receptor: The quantity of clinical and demographic metadata differed by source and by participant and was supplied without curation.

TCRbeta CDR3 regions were amplified from genomic DNA using the immunoSEQ Assay, a bias-controlled multiplex PCR. The authors' analysis ran thus. The number of nucleated cells in each sample was estimated from the amplification of reference gene primers within the assay. To quantify the absolute abundance of each unique TCRbeta CDR3 rearrangement, sequence reads were collapsed and filtered. For each sample, productive Simpson clonality was calculated by taking the square root of Simpson's diversity index across productive rearrangements. TCRdb carries this immuneACCESS record with in-frame sequences only. Its versions omit some clonotypes, under half of them owing to an unresolved V gene in the studies checked, with the rest unexplained. The V and J calls and clone size were taken over from that table, and D and trimming were inferred from the DNA. The sample yields 200,000 to 250,000 clones; 80% to 90% were counted once. Approximately 2.4% of the sample lies in the top ten.

This sequence was found in a man aged 25 to 40 with COVID-19, enrolled during active disease. The chain is encoded by TRBV7-6 joined to TRBJ2-2; the D segment could be TRBD2, given 6 matching bases. Sequencing was done on a sample of peripheral blood. The CDR3 protein is CASSPGGAGELFF. The DNA is as follows: TGTGCCAGCAGTCCCGGCGGGGCCGGGGAGCTGTTTTTT.